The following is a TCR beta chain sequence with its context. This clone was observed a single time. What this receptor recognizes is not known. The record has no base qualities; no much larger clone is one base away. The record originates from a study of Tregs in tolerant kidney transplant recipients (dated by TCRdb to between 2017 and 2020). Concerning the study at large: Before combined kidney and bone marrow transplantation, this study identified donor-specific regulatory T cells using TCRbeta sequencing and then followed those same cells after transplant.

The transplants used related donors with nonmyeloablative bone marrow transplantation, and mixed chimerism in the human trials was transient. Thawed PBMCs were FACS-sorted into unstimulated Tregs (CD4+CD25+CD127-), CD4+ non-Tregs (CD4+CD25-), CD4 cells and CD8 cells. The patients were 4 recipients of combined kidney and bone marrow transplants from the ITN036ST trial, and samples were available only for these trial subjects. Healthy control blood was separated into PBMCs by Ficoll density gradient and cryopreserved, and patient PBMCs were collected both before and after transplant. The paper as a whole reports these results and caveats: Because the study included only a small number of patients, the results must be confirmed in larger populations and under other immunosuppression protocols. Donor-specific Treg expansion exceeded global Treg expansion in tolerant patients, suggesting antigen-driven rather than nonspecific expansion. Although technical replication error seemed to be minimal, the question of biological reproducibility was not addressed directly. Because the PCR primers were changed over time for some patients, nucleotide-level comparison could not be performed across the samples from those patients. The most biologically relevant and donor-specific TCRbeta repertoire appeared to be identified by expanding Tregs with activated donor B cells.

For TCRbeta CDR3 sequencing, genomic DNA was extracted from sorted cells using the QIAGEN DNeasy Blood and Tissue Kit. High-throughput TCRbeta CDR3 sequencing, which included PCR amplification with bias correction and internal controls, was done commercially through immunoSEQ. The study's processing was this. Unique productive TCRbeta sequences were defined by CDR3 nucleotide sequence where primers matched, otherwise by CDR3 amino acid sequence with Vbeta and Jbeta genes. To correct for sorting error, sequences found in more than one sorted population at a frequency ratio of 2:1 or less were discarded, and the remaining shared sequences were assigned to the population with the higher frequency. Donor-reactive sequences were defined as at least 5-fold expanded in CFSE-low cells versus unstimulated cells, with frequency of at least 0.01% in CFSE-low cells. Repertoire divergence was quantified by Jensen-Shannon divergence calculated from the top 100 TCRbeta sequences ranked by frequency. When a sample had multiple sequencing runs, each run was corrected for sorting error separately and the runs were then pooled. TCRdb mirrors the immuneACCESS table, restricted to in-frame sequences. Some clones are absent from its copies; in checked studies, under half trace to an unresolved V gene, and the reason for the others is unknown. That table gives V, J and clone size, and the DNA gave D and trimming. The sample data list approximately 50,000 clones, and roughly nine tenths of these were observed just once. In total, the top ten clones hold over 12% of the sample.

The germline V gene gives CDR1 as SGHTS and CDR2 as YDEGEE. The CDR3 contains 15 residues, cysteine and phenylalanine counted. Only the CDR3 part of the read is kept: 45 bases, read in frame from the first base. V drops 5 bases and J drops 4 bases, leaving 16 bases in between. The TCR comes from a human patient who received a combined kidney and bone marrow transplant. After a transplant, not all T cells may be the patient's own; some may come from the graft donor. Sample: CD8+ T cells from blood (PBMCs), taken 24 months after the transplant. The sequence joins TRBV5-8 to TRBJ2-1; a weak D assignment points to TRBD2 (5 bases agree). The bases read TGTGCCAGCAGTTTCAGCCTAGGAGGTTACAATGAGCAGTTCTTC. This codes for CASSFSLGGYNEQFF.